The entry below describes one T cell receptor beta chain. This record belongs to a study of blood T cell repertoires in COVID-19. About the study: The United States, Italy and Spain were the sources of the acute and convalescent COVID-19 samples. From T cells, B-cell-depleted T cells, or PBMCs came the material, which was cDNA or gDNA.

V lost 0 bases and J lost 2; bases outside the gene matches: 2. The length of the CDR3 is 15 residues. Germline V gene data show CDR1 as SGHTS and CDR2 as YDEGEE. In the original workflow: Amplified reference gene primers provided the basis for estimating nucleated cell counts. The data were produced by immunoSEQ multiplex PCR, yet TCRdb's version contains in-frame clones alone and is incomplete. Clone size and V and J calls were adopted from that table, with D and trimming inferred from the DNA. The sample holds about 85,000 clones, approximately 89% seen once. The sample comprised peripheral blood. The chain links TRBV5-8 to TRBJ2-3; TRBD2 matches 8 bases. The source is a man aged 50-59 years with acute or convalescent COVID-19. In nucleotides, the CDR3 is TGTGCCAGCAGCTTGGCGGGGGGGGTCACAGATACGCAGTATTTT. Encoded protein: CASSLAGGVTDTQYF.